This TCR beta chain was found in a study of cytotoxic CD8 clonotypes in ibrutinib-treated CLL. Sequencing used immunoSEQ multiplex PCR; TCRdb keeps in-frame clones, though not all of them. Among around 140,000 clones, approximately 77% were seen once, and the ten largest hold around 30%. This CDR3 contains 14 residues. With 4 bases removed from V and 0 bases from J, the gap between germline ends came to 13 bases. Germline-derived CDR1 and CDR2 are SQVTM and ANQGSEA. V is TRBV29-1 and J is TRBJ2-7; no reliable D call. The specimen was PBMCs, collected after 12 months of ibrutinib treatment. This clonotype was sampled from a human donor with chronic lymphocytic leukemia. The CDR3 here is CSVGLARSSYEQYF. The CDR3 DNA follows: TGCAGCGTTGGATTAGCACGGAGCTCCTACGAGCAGTACTTC.